This TCR beta chain stems from a study of OX40 agonist ivuxolimab in advanced cancers. Study as a whole: Every patient in dose escalation had hepatocellular carcinoma, melanoma, renal cell or head and neck cancer. Whole-study findings and limits: Low levels of normalized T-cell clonal expansion also appeared in some nonresponders. On average, CD8+ T cells showed a greater number of expanded clones than CD4+.

Profiling relied on immunoSEQ multiplex PCR, and the TCRdb table lists in-frame clones only, not all of them. The table has some 45,000 clones, 86% seen once. A word on this clone: Its antigen is not identified.

The CDR3 totals 17 residues. Trimming removed 4 bases from V and 1 base from J; junction bases left unmatched: 10. Germline V gene data show CDR1 as SGHAT and CDR2 as FQNNGV. Patients who had autoimmune disease history or got systemic immunosuppression were left out. This chain links TRBV11-2 with TRBJ1-1; 9 bases are shared with TRBD1. This specimen consisted of CD4+ or CD8+ T cells sorted from blood, obtained in a trial of the OX40 agonist ivuxolimab. The TCR originated in an adult with an advanced solid tumor such as melanoma, head and neck, liver or kidney cancer. CDR3 loop: CASSWGQGSLGNTEAFF. In nucleotides, the CDR3 is TGTGCCAGCAGCTGGGGACAGGGTTCCCTTGGGAACACTGAAGCTTTCTTT.